The 18 T cell receptor beta chains in this list originate from one sample, sequenced in a study of identical twins. Each CDR3 protein gets one entry after TCRdb re-called the 5' RACE reads with MiXCR. The sample consists of some 790,000 distinct CDR3 sequences, 18% of them appearing once. This same sample was also part of a study on T cells expressing NK-cell markers.

The sample consisted of PBMCs. All receptors derive from a woman between 18 and 29 years old in good health.

The J gene is TRBJ2-5, the V gene TRBV12-3 or TRBV12-4; D is perhaps TRBD1 (6 bases). V dropped 6 bases and J dropped 0 bases, with 17 bases sitting between them. The CDR3 consists of 16 residues. CDR3: CASRAQGTPDQETQYF. The CDR3 coding sequence is TGTGCCAGCAGAGCTCAGGGGACACCGGACCAAGAGACCCAGTACTTC.

The chain couples TRBV5-1 to TRBJ2-1; no clear D gene. V was shortened by 0 bases and J by 9 bases, with 7 bases between the two germline ends. Germline lookup yields CDR1 SGHRS and CDR2 YFSETQ. The CDR3 length is 12 residues. The CDR3 bases are TGCGCCAGCAGCTTGGTCTGGGGTGAGCAGTTCTTC. Translated, it gives CASSLVWGEQFF.

This clonotype was seen only a few times. V is TRBV11-2 and J is TRBJ1-2, with 8 bases that match TRBD1. Germline CDR1 reads SGHAT; CDR2 reads FQNNGV. CDR3 size: 17 residues. V was clipped by 0 bases and J by 7 bases; unmatched bases: 13. Here the CDR3 DNA reads TGTGCCAGCAGCTTAGAAACAGGGGGAAGGACCCCTTCTGGCTACACCTTC. It specifies CASSLETGGRTPSGYTF. Filled out from reference TRBV11-2 and TRBJ1-2, the complete variable domain reads EAGVAQSPRYKIIEKRQSVAFWCNPISGHATLYWYQQILGQGPKLLIQFQNNGVVDDSQLPKDRFSAERLKGVDSTLKIQPAKLEDSAVYLCASSLETGGRTPSGYTFGSGTRLTVV.

This chain links TRBV7-9 with TRBJ2-7; the D gene could be TRBD1 or TRBD2 (5 bases each). The CDR3 extends over 15 amino acids. The germline gives CDR1 SEHNR, CDR2 FQNEAQ (reference sequence). V was trimmed by 5 bases and J by 5 bases, leaving 19 bases between them. CDR3 DNA sequence: TGTGCCAGCAGCCACGGGGACGGTTCTTTCGACGAGCAGTACTTC. It specifies CASSHGDGSFDEQYF. Combining the CDR3 with reference TRBV7-9 and TRBJ2-7 gives the whole variable domain DTGVSQNPRHKITKRGQNVTFRCDPISEHNRLYWYRQTLGQGPEFLTYFQNEAQLEKSRLLSDRFSAERPKGSFSTLEIQRTEQGDSAMYLCASSHGDGSFDEQYFGPGTRLTVT.

The chain is built from TRBV5-1 and TRBJ2-7; maybe TRBD1 (5 bases). The V end was cut by 0 bases, the J end by 4 bases, with 14 bases between. The CDR3 is made up of 15 amino acids. CDR1 and CDR2 (germline): SGHRS, YFSETQ. CDR3: CASSLGAGAFYEQYF. The CDR3 nucleotides are TGCGCCAGCAGCTTGGGGGCTGGGGCGTTTTACGAGCAGTACTTC.

This chain links TRBV29-1 with TRBJ2-1; 8 bases are shared with TRBD1. The CDR3 consists of 14 residues. Germline CDR1 reads SQVTM; CDR2 reads ANQGSEA. V lost 0 bases, J lost 8 bases, and 6 bases stayed unmatched. The CDR3: CSVEDQGATYEQFF. The CDR3 DNA follows: TGCAGCGTTGAAGACCAGGGGGCTACGTATGAGCAGTTCTTC.

The J gene is TRBJ2-1, the V gene TRBV29-1; no reliable D call. This CDR3 region has 10 residues. V lost 5 bases and J 3 bases, leaving 2 bases between the germline ends. Germline lookup yields CDR1 SQVTM and CDR2 ANQGSEA. The CDR3 sequence: CSVHYNEQFF. The CDR3 region has the DNA TGCAGCGTTCACTACAATGAGCAGTTCTTC.

The rearrangement links TRBV5-5 to TRBJ2-7; 7 bases align to TRBD1. V was clipped by 6 bases and J by 6 bases; unmatched bases: 9. The CDR3 length is 13 residues. Germline loops: CDR1 SGHKS, CDR2 YYEKEE (reference sequence). This chain's CDR3 is CASKTGQGFEQYF. Written as DNA, the CDR3 is TGTGCCAGCAAGACAGGGCAGGGGTTCGAGCAGTACTTC.

This clonotype turned up a few times. V is TRBV5-1 and J is TRBJ2-1; 10 bases line up with TRBD2. This CDR3 is built from 14 residues. The germline gives CDR1 SGHRS, CDR2 YFSETQ. With V trimmed by 5 bases and J by 4 bases, 3 bases remained unmatched. CDR3 DNA sequence: TGCGCCAGCAGGGTAGCGGGGGGTTACAATGAGCAGTTCTTC. Residues: CASRVAGGYNEQFF.

The sample holds a few counts of this clonotype. The chain has TRBV7-9 and TRBJ1-2; D gene ambiguous. Germline loops: CDR1 SEHNR, CDR2 FQNEAQ (reference sequence). The CDR3 sequence is 11 residues long. V was cut by 5 bases and J by 8 bases, with 9 bases left in between. DNA for the CDR3: TGTGCCAGCAGCAACAGAGTGGGCTACACCTTC. Its protein is CASSNRVGYTF.

This clonotype was seen more than once but under ten times. The chain uses TRBV20-1 and TRBJ2-7; 8 nucleotides line up with TRBD2. With V trimmed by 2 bases and J by 7 bases, 7 bases remained unmatched. The CDR3 sequence is 13 residues long. Germline lookup yields CDR1 DFQATT and CDR2 SNEGSKA (reference sequence). The CDR3 sequence is CSARRREVEEQYF. CDR3 nucleotides: TGCAGTGCTAGAAGGCGGGAGGTAGAAGAGCAGTACTTC.

In its sample, this clonotype was seen a few times. The chain links TRBV6-2 or TRBV6-3 to TRBJ2-3; D perhaps matches TRBD1 (6 bases). The germline V and J ends were trimmed by 6 bases and 14 bases, with 18 bases remaining between them. The CDR3 contains 12 residues. Per germline, CDR1 MNHEY and CDR2 SVGEGT. CDR3 residues: CASRPTGFLAYF. CDR3 DNA sequence: TGTGCCAGCAGGCCGACAGGTTTTTTGGCGTATTTT.

A few counts support this clonotype. The chain carries TRBV3-1 and TRBJ2-6, with D hard to call. The CDR3 spans 13 residues. Germline lookup yields CDR1 LGHDT and CDR2 YNNKEL (reference sequence). V was pared by 10 bases and J by 0 bases, with 7 bases between. The CDR3 region is CAIGSSGANVLTF. For the CDR3, the DNA is TGTGCCATCGGAAGCTCTGGGGCCAACGTCCTGACTTTC.

In its sample, this clonotype was seen a few times. This chain joins TRBV20-1 and TRBJ1-5, with D unclear. The CDR3 has 13 residues. Germline-derived CDR1 and CDR2 are DFQATT and SNEGSKA (reference sequence). V gave up 6 bases and J gave up 0 bases, with 9 bases separating them. CDR3 sequence: CSACKDSNQPQHF. CDR3 nucleotide sequence: TGCAGTGCCTGTAAGGATAGCAATCAGCCCCAGCATTTT.

V is TRBV7-8 and J is TRBJ2-7; 8 bases are a match to TRBD2. Losses at the gene ends were 3 bases for V and 7 bases for J; bases not matched to a gene: 8. The CDR3 is made up of 14 amino acids. CDR1 SGHVS and CDR2 FQNEAQ come from the germline V gene. CDR3 DNA sequence: TGTGCCAGCAGCTTCGGACAGCGGGAGAGAGAGCAGTACTTC. It translates to CASSFGQREREQYF. Full variable domain (rest looked up from reference TRBV7-8 and TRBJ2-7): GAGVSQSPRYKVAKRGQDVALRCDPISGHVSLFWYQQALGQGPEFLTYFQNEAQLDKSGLPSDRFFAERPEGSVSTLKIQRTQQEDSAVYLCASSFGQREREQYFGPGTRLTVT.

J is TRBJ2-3 and V is TRBV5-6; 10 positions match TRBD2. The ends lost 0 bases at V and 3 bases at J; junction bases unmatched: 7. CDR1 and CDR2 from the germline V gene are SGHDT and YYEEEE. CDR3 size: 17 residues. Written as DNA, the CDR3 is TGTGCCAGCAGCTTGGCCAGCGGGGGGGCCCGAACAGATACGCAGTATTTT. It codes for CASSLASGGARTDTQYF.

The V gene is TRBV12-3 or TRBV12-4, the J gene TRBJ2-1; the D gene is possibly TRBD1 (6 bases). There are 16 residues in the CDR3. V was clipped by 0 bases and J by 2 bases, with 11 bases between them. The CDR3 sequence is CASSLAPGQTYNEQFF. CDR3 nucleotide sequence: TGTGCCAGCAGTTTAGCTCCGGGACAAACCTACAATGAGCAGTTCTTC.

V usage is TRBV29-1 and J usage is TRBJ2-1; 10 bases align to TRBD1. The CDR3 sequence is 17 residues long. V gave up 2 bases and J gave up 9 bases; unmatched junction bases: 16. CDR1 is SQVTM, CDR2 ANQGSEA, per germline. CDR3 coding DNA: TGCAGCGTTGAACCATGGACAGGGGGAATGCGGACAGGTGAGCAGTTCTTC. Its protein is CSVEPWTGGMRTGEQFF.